This note documents a single T cell receptor beta chain sequence. Splitting the CD4+ cells yielded a CD45RA+ naive subset and a CD45RA-negative memory subset. This sample is part of a study of shared clonotypes between healthy human individuals. J lost 2 bases, V lost 4 bases, and 7 bases had no gene match. The CDR3 runs to 15 residues. Germline V gene data show CDR1 as SGHAT and CDR2 as FQNNGV. Roughly 200 ng DNA, 30,000 or so T cell genomes, went into each sorted-subset replicate PCR. The assay was immunoSEQ multiplex PCR, and TCRdb's table has in-frame clones only and misses some. Altogether some 2,400,000 clones are present, approximately 94% being singletons, with the ten largest covering around 0.13%.

V gene TRBV11-2 combines with J gene TRBJ2-5; 7 nucleotides align to TRBD1. The TCR originated in a man in his late teens or twenties in good health. The specimen was naive CD4+ T cells sorted from blood. This sample's subset: CD45RA+ positively selected. The CDR3 protein is CASSSTGLGQETQYF. The CDR3 DNA is TGTGCCAGCAGCTCGACAGGGTTGGGACAAGAGACCCAGTACTTC.